Listed here are 28 T cell receptor beta chains from one sample, sequenced in a study of blood T cells in healthy people across ages (dated by TCRdb to 2015 to 2017). Libraries were prepared through 5' RACE. TCRdb lists the instrument as Illumina HiSeq 2500. A second PCR of 7 to 11 cycles was performed with a sample-barcoded 5' primer and a J-beta primer mix. TCRdb took the public reads, trimmed them with fastp at Q25, ran MiXCR for clone calling and kept in-frame beta chains. Rows with one shared CDR3 protein collapse into an entry with the most common genes and DNA. This sample is represented by about 1.8 million distinct CDR3 sequences; about 50% of them were singletons. The ten most abundant clones make up more than 2% of the sample. The sequenced sample consisted of blood. The receptors here all came from a woman in her thirties or forties in good health.

There are many counts of this clonotype. The genes are TRBV11-2 and TRBJ2-3; 8 bases are shared with TRBD2. The CDR3 has 15 residues. The germline V gene encodes CDR1 SGHAT and CDR2 FQNNGV. The V segment lost 5 bases and the J segment 0 bases; nucleotides outside the gene matches: 4. This CDR3 is CASSTGLASTDTQYF. The CDR3 bases are TGTGCCAGCAGCACTGGACTAGCCAGCACAGATACGCAGTATTTT.

Notes on this clonotype: The junction does not match germline at one end; this may be a read error. This chain uses TRBV9 with TRBJ2-3, with TRBD1 as a possible D gene (5 bases). This CDR3 is 15 amino acids long. CDR1 and CDR2 from the germline V gene are SGDLS and YYNGEE. The CDR3 reads CASSVEARLTGTQYF. CDR3 DNA sequence: TGTGCCAGCAGCGTAGAGGCTAGACTCACAGGTACGCAGTATTTT.

The J gene is TRBJ1-2, the V gene TRBV7-3; D may be TRBD1 (6 bases). The CDR3 covers 17 residues. With 5 bases removed from V and 4 bases from J, the gap between germline ends came to 23 bases. Per the germline V gene, CDR1 is SGHTA and CDR2 is FQGTGA. CDR3 sequence: CASSARSPTGSGYGYTF. CDR3 DNA: TGTGCCAGCAGCGCAAGGTCTCCCACAGGGTCTGGCTATGGCTACACCTTC.

This rearrangement joins TRBV5-6 to TRBJ2-4; D uncertain. The CDR3 is 16 residues long. V lost 1 base to trimming and J lost 7 bases, with 18 bases between them. The germline V gene encodes CDR1 SGHDT and CDR2 YYEEEE. The CDR3 DNA follows: TGTGCCAGCAGCTTGTCTCGGCAGGCGATACGGAACATTCAGTACTTC. It encodes CASSLSRQAIRNIQYF.

There are a few counts of this clonotype. The genes are TRBV7-2 and TRBJ2-1; D is ambiguous. Per germline, CDR1 SGHTA and CDR2 FQGNSA. This CDR3 spans 14 amino acids. V was clipped by 2 bases and J by 7 bases, with 12 bases between them. Written as DNA, the CDR3 is TGTGCCAGCAGCTTAAGTTCTAGTGTGAATGAGCAGTTCTTC. This encodes CASSLSSSVNEQFF.

The V and J genes are TRBV15 and TRBJ1-5; 8 bases agree with TRBD1. After removal of 1 base from V and 7 bases from J, the junction contained 12 bases not matched to a gene. CDR1 is LNHNV, CDR2 YYDKDF, per germline (reference sequence). CDR3 size: 17 residues. As DNA, the CDR3 is TGTGCCACCAGCAGAGGTATTAGTCAGGGGGCAAGGCAGCCCCAGCATTTT. It specifies CATSRGISQGARQPQHF. Together with reference TRBV15 and TRBJ1-5, the CDR3 gives the full variable domain: DAMVIQNPRYQVTQFGKPVTLSCSQTLNHNVMYWYQQKSSQAPKLLFHYYDKDFNNEADTPDNFQSRRPNTSFCFLDIRSPGLGDTAMYLCATSRGISQGARQPQHFGDGTRLSIL.

This clonotype has just a few counts. V gene TRBV4-2 combines with J gene TRBJ2-4; the D is unclear. V was shortened by 0 bases and J by 7 bases, with 10 bases between the two germline ends. The CDR3 sequence is 14 residues long. CDR1 is LGHNA, CDR2 YNFKEQ, per germline. The CDR3 DNA follows: TGTGCCAGCAGCCAAGAAGGTGGCGTCAACATTCAGTACTTC. Amino acid sequence: CASSQEGGVNIQYF.

The J gene is TRBJ2-6, the V gene TRBV7-9; a weak D match, TRBD2 (6 bases). Germline V gene lookup returns CDR1 SEHNR and CDR2 FQNEAQ (reference sequence). The V end lost 4 bases, the J end lost 10 bases, and 8 bases lay between the germline ends. The CDR3 has 12 amino acids. Written as DNA, the CDR3 is TGTGCCAGCAGCTCCGCGGGGAACGTCCTGACTTTC. It encodes CASSSAGNVLTF. Looking up the rest from reference TRBV7-9 and TRBJ2-6 gives the full variable domain: DTGVSQNPRHKITKRGQNVTFRCDPISEHNRLYWYRQTLGQGPEFLTYFQNEAQLEKSRLLSDRFSAERPKGSFSTLEIQRTEQGDSAMYLCASSSAGNVLTFGAGSRLTVL.

The table lists this clonotype with a few counts. The genes are TRBV6-2 or TRBV6-3 and TRBJ1-2; TRBD1 is a possible D gene (5 bases). Germline loops: CDR1 MNHEY, CDR2 SVGEGT. The CDR3 has 15 residues. V was pared by 6 bases and J by 4 bases, with 18 bases between. CDR3 amino acids: CASRSSAGRPYGYTF. The CDR3 coding sequence is TGTGCCAGCAGGAGCAGCGCGGGGCGGCCCTATGGCTACACCTTC.

This sequence joins TRBV9 and TRBJ2-1; D possibly corresponds to TRBD1 (6 bases). This CDR3 is built from 15 residues. The ends were cut back, 4 bases at V and 7 bases at J, with 18 bases in the middle. Germline V CDR1 and CDR2: SGDLS, YYNGEE. CDR3 protein: CASSLRGAGANEQFF. The CDR3 DNA follows: TGTGCCAGCAGCCTACGTGGTGCAGGGGCGAATGAGCAGTTCTTC.

The chain couples TRBV20-1 to TRBJ1-2, with a weak D call TRBD1 (5 bases). Deletions cut 2 bases from V and 7 bases from J, with 17 bases between. The CDR3 totals 14 residues. Germline assignment: CDR1 DFQATT and CDR2 SNEGSKA (reference sequence). The CDR3 sequence is CSARRWDGEGGYTF. CDR3 coding DNA: TGCAGTGCTAGAAGGTGGGACGGGGAAGGTGGCTACACCTTC.

The chain recombines TRBV28 with TRBJ2-5, with 7 bases fitting TRBD1. The DNA end is more similar to TRBJ2-7, so the J call may be wrong. This CDR3 is 14 amino acids long. The germline V gene has CDR1 MDHEN and CDR2 SYDVKM. In DNA, the CDR3 is TGTGCCAGCAGCCCTGTTCGACAGGGTCCCGAGCAGTACTTC. This translates into CASSPVRQGPEQYF.

This clonotype was seen more than once but under ten times. The V and J genes are TRBV13 and TRBJ2-7; 7 nucleotides match TRBD1. The CDR3 has 14 residues. Germline V gene sequence: CDR1 PRHDT, CDR2 FYEKMQ (reference sequence). J was trimmed by 1 base and V by 5 bases; bases with no gene match: 5. CDR3 loop: CASSPTGLSYEQYF. CDR3 DNA sequence: TGTGCCAGCAGCCCGACAGGGCTTTCCTACGAGCAGTACTTC.

This sequence joins TRBV18 and TRBJ2-1, with 7 nucleotides matching TRBD2. The length of the CDR3 is 15 residues. With V trimmed by 0 bases and J by 6 bases, 5 bases remained unmatched. Germline loops: CDR1 KGHSH, CDR2 LQKENI. The CDR3 spells CASSPPRTRTNEQFF. The CDR3 nucleotides read TGTGCCAGCTCACCACCAAGGACTAGGACCAATGAGCAGTTCTTC.

This clonotype was counted many times. This sequence joins TRBV7-2 and TRBJ2-5; D unclear. Germline V gene data show CDR1 as SGHTA and CDR2 as FQGNSA. The ends were cut back, 2 bases at V and 4 bases at J, with 11 bases in the middle. This CDR3 has 14 residues. The CDR3 sequence is CASSLILVGETQYF. In nucleotides, the CDR3 is TGTGCCAGCAGCTTAATCCTAGTCGGAGAGACCCAGTACTTC.

The V call is TRBV9, the J call TRBJ1-2, with TRBD1 identical over 7 bases. CDR3 length: 14 residues. The germline gives CDR1 SGDLS, CDR2 YYNGEE. V dropped 3 bases and J dropped 4; count of bases not matched to a gene: 6. This CDR3 is CASSGDRAGYGYTF. Written as DNA, the CDR3 is TGTGCCAGCAGCGGAGACAGGGCCGGCTATGGCTACACCTTC.

The chain is built from TRBV6-1 and TRBJ2-1; 9 bases align to TRBD1. V lost 7 bases and J lost 8; bases outside the gene matches: 18. From germline, CDR1 is MNHNS and CDR2 SASEGT. The CDR3 spans 17 residues. Written as DNA, the CDR3 is TGTGCCAGCAAAAAAGAGGGGACAGGGACAGGGTGGGATGAGCAGTTCTTC. Translating gives CASKKEGTGTGWDEQFF.

The rearrangement uses TRBV5-1 and TRBJ2-1; the match to TRBD1 covers 9 bases. The CDR3 extends over 17 amino acids. The J segment lost 3 bases and the V segment lost 4 bases, leaving 11 bases of the junction unmatched. Germline V gene lookup returns CDR1 SGHRS and CDR2 YFSETQ. The CDR3 region is CASSAKPPGQGYNEQFF. In DNA form, the CDR3 reads TGCGCCAGCAGCGCAAAACCGCCGGGACAGGGCTACAATGAGCAGTTCTTC.

The chain combines TRBV14 with TRBJ1-6; a weak D match, TRBD1 (5 bases). The CDR3 contains 15 residues. V lost 0 bases and J lost 10, with 13 bases in between. The germline gives CDR1 SGHDN, CDR2 FVKESK. CDR3 in DNA: TGTGCCAGCAGCCAAGATCGTGGGGGTTGGTCACCCCTCCACTTT. Residues: CASSQDRGGWSPLHF.

The chain has TRBV4-3 and TRBJ1-1; 8 nucleotides line up with TRBD1. J lost 1 base, V lost 1 base, and 2 bases had no gene match. This CDR3 is built from 15 residues. The germline CDR1 and CDR2 sequences are LGHNA and YSLEER. CDR3 sequence reads: CASSQGGTGNTEAFF. The CDR3 DNA reads TGCGCCAGCAGCCAAGGGGGGACAGGGAACACTGAAGCTTTCTTT.

The chain couples TRBV5-4 to TRBJ2-3; 7 nucleotides agree with TRBD1. The CDR3 extends over 16 amino acids. CDR1 SGHNT and CDR2 YYREEE come from the germline V gene (reference sequence). V dropped 0 bases and J dropped 1; count of bases not matched to a gene: 5. In DNA form, the CDR3 reads TGTGCCAGCAGCTTGGTTAAGGGGGCTGGCACAGATACGCAGTATTTT. Protein sequence: CASSLVKGAGTDTQYF.

This rearrangement joins TRBV5-1 to TRBJ1-2; the D is unclear. Germline V gene lookup returns CDR1 SGHRS and CDR2 YFSETQ. V lost 0 bases, J lost 8 bases, and 17 bases lay in between. The CDR3 consists of 15 residues. CDR3 sequence (DNA): TGCGCCAGCAGCTTGGAAGGGCGGGCCTCGGGCGGCTACACCTTC. As protein: CASSLEGRASGGYTF.

The chain has TRBV6-2 or TRBV6-3 and TRBJ1-1; D uncertain. CDR1 is MNHEY and CDR2 is SVGEGT in the germline V gene. Deletions cut 4 bases from V and 0 bases from J, with 15 bases between. CDR3 size: 16 residues. The CDR3 is CASSFPADKMNTEAFF. The CDR3 DNA sequence: TGTGCCAGCAGTTTCCCAGCCGACAAGATGAACACTGAAGCTTTCTTT.

The rearrangement uses TRBV3-1 and TRBJ1-5, with unresolved D. CDR1 and CDR2 from the germline V gene are LGHDT and YNNKEL (reference sequence). V gave up 1 base and J gave up 4 bases, with 11 bases separating them. CDR3 size: 15 residues. In nucleotides, the CDR3 is TGTGCCAGCAGCCAAGGGATGGCGGGTAATCAGCCCCAGCATTTT. Its protein is CASSQGMAGNQPQHF.

The chain recombines TRBV6-6 with TRBJ1-1; no firm D call. The V gene's germline CDR1 is MNHNY and CDR2 SVGAGI (reference sequence). Trimming stripped 3 bases from V and 0 bases from J, with 14 bases between. The CDR3 extends over 16 amino acids. CDR3 bases: TGTGCCAGCAGTTATCGGGCCGCGCCCATGAACACTGAAGCTTTCTTT. Its protein product is CASSYRAAPMNTEAFF.

The V and J genes are TRBV6-5 and TRBJ1-2, with 9 bases lining up with TRBD1. Losses at the gene ends were 5 bases for V and 10 bases for J; bases not matched to a gene: 11. Germline V gene data show CDR1 as MNHEY and CDR2 as SVGAGI. This CDR3 region has 14 residues. The CDR3 DNA sequence: TGTGCCAGCAGTATCGGACAGGGGAGGATACTCTACACCTTC. Protein product: CASSIGQGRILYTF.

The rearrangement uses TRBV7-9 and TRBJ2-5; perhaps TRBD2 as D (6 bases). V was shortened by 2 bases and J by 4 bases, with 11 bases between the two germline ends. CDR3 length: 14 amino acids. Per germline, CDR1 SEHNR and CDR2 FQNEAQ (reference sequence). DNA for the CDR3: TGTGCCAGCAGCTTATCGGAGGGACTAGAGACCCAGTACTTC. Amino acid sequence: CASSLSEGLETQYF.

This chain connects TRBV20-1 to TRBJ2-1, with D tentatively TRBD2 (5 bases). CDR3 size: 17 residues. Looked up from germline, CDR1 is DFQATT and CDR2 is SNEGSKA (reference sequence). Trimming removed 0 bases from V and 5 bases from J, with 20 bases in between. The CDR3 loop reads CSARDPLRGSSNNEQFF. Here the CDR3 DNA reads TGCAGTGCTAGAGATCCCTTACGGGGATCTTCCAACAATGAGCAGTTCTTC.